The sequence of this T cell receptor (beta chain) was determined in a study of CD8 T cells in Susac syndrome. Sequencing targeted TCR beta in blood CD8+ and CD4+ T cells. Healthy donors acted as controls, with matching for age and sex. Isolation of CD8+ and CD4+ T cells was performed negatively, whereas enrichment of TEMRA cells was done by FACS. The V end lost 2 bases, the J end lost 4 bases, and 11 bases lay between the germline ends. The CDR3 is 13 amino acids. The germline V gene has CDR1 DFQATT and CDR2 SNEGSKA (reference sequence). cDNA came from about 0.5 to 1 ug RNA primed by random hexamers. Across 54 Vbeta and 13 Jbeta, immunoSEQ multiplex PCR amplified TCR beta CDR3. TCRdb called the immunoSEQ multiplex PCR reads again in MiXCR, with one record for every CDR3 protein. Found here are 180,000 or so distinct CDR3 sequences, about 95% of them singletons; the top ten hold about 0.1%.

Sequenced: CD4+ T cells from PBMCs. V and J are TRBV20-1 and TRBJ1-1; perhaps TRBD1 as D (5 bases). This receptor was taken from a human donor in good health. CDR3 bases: TGCAGTGCTAGACAGGGAGCGGGCACTGAAGCTTTCTTT. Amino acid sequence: CSARQGAGTEAFF.